Following are 31 T cell receptor beta chains from one sample sequenced in a study of cytomegalovirus exposure and HLA in healthy donors. PCR was performed using 60 Vbeta and 13 Jbeta primers. Assay: immunoSEQ multiplex PCR; the TCRdb copy retains only in-frame clones and omits some. Here the sample spans 170,000 or so clones, over 60% being singletons. Material for sequencing was PBMCs. All receptors derive from a woman aged 40 to 49 in good health and CMV-seronegative.

A single count supports this clone. Its ends do not fully match the called genes, so a read error is possible. V and J are TRBV5-1 and TRBJ2-3; a weak D match, TRBD1 (6 bases). CDR1 is SGHRS and CDR2 is YFSETQ in the germline V gene. CDR3 length: 13 amino acids. This CDR3 reads CASSLEPQGSEDF. CDR3 sequence (DNA): TGCGCCAGCAGCTTGGAGCCGCAGGGGAGTGAGGATTTT.

The chain employs TRBV11-1 and TRBJ2-3; 8 bases are shared with TRBD1. Germline trimming cut 5 bases from V and 6 bases from J; bases unmatched to any gene: 16. CDR1 SGHAT and CDR2 FQDESV come from the germline V gene (reference sequence). The CDR3 totals 17 residues. CDR3 DNA sequence: TGTGCCAGCAGCCCTTTAGGGGGACAGGCCTCCCCGGATACGCAGTATTTT. Its translation is CASSPLGGQASPDTQYF.

This sequence joins TRBV18 and TRBJ2-3; D gene ambiguous. The CDR3 is made up of 14 amino acids. The germline V gene has CDR1 KGHSH and CDR2 LQKENI. Trimming cost V 2 bases and J 3 bases, with 9 bases left between them. The CDR3 sequence is CASSPGQDTDTQYF. The CDR3 bases are TGTGCCAGCTCACCAGGGCAGGATACAGATACGCAGTATTTT. The entire variable domain, with the rest obtained from reference TRBV18 and TRBJ2-3, is as follows: NAGVMQNPRHLVRRRGQEARLRCSPMKGHSHVYWYRQLPEEGLKFMVYLQKENIIDESGMPKERFSAEFPKEGPSILRIQQVVRGDSAAYFCASSPGQDTDTQYFGPGTRLTVL.

The chain links TRBV7-9 to TRBJ1-1, with 8 bases matching TRBD1. This CDR3 is built from 15 residues. V lost 5 bases, J lost 1 base, and 6 bases stayed unmatched. Germline loops: CDR1 SEHNR, CDR2 FQNEAQ (reference sequence). CDR3 amino acids: CASSPRTGRNTEAFF. As DNA, the CDR3 is TGTGCCAGCAGCCCGAGGACAGGGAGGAACACTGAAGCTTTCTTT.

The V and J genes are TRBV2 and TRBJ2-5; 7 positions match TRBD2. CDR1 and CDR2 (germline): SNHLY, FYNNEI. This CDR3 region has 13 residues. V gave up 8 bases and J gave up 5 bases; unmatched junction bases: 8. CDR3 residues: CASGWMGGETQYF. DNA for the CDR3: TGTGCCAGCGGGTGGATGGGGGGGGAGACCCAGTACTTC.

This chain links TRBV2 with TRBJ2-1, with 12 bases lining up with TRBD2. V trimming: 8 bases; J trimming: 9 bases; junction bases outside the gene matches: 11. Germline loops: CDR1 SNHLY, CDR2 FYNNEI. The CDR3 has 15 amino acids. The CDR3 protein is CASLALAGGPGEQFF. The CDR3 nucleotides are TGTGCCAGCCTCGCCCTAGCGGGGGGGCCCGGTGAGCAGTTCTTC.

This chain links TRBV13 with TRBJ1-1; tentatively, D is TRBD1 (6 bases). V lost 5 bases, J lost 1 base, and 14 bases lay in between. CDR3 length equals 15 residues. CDR1 is PRHDT and CDR2 is FYEKMQ in the germline V gene (reference sequence). The CDR3 DNA reads TGTGCCAGCAGCCTGGAGGTGACAGGGAACACTGAAGCTTTCTTT. Translating gives CASSLEVTGNTEAFF.

The chain is built from TRBV2 and TRBJ2-7; the D is unclear. V was shortened by 6 bases and J by 4 bases, with 4 bases between the two germline ends. There are 10 residues in the CDR3. Germline V gene lookup returns CDR1 SNHLY and CDR2 FYNNEI. Written as DNA, the CDR3 is TGTGCCAGCAGCCAGTACGAGCAGTACTTC. Translation gives CASSQYEQYF.

This chain connects TRBV7-9 to TRBJ1-2, with a tentative D call TRBD1 (6 bases). The CDR3 contains 14 residues. CDR1 is SEHNR and CDR2 is FQNEAQ in the germline V gene (reference sequence). Trimming pared 5 bases from V and 1 base from J, leaving 11 bases between. The CDR3: CASSGDRSNYGYTF. In nucleotides, the CDR3 is TGTGCCAGCAGCGGTGACAGGAGTAACTATGGCTACACCTTC.

J is TRBJ2-1 and V is TRBV7-2; 7 bases map to TRBD2. The CDR3 is made up of 14 amino acids. The germline gives CDR1 SGHTA, CDR2 FQGNSA. Trimming cost V 5 bases and J 8 bases; bases outside gene matches: 9. CDR3 coding DNA: TGTGCCAGCAGCCAAACACTAGCGTCCGATGAGCAGTTCTTC. Its protein is CASSQTLASDEQFF.

The V and J genes are TRBV15 and TRBJ2-5, with 7 bases identical to TRBD1. Germline V gene sequence: CDR1 LNHNV, CDR2 YYDKDF (reference sequence). The CDR3 spans 15 residues. V was clipped by 3 bases and J by 6 bases; unmatched bases: 10. CDR3 bases: TGTGCCACCAGCAGCGACCAGGGGGTCAAGCAGACCCAGTACTTC. Translated: CATSSDQGVKQTQYF.

V is TRBV2 and J is TRBJ1-3, with D possibly being TRBD1 (5 bases). V lost 1 base to trimming and J lost 2 bases, with 9 bases between them. This CDR3 contains 15 residues. Germline assignment: CDR1 SNHLY and CDR2 FYNNEI. The CDR3 coding sequence is TGTGCCAGCAGTGAAGAGTCAGGGCCTGGAAACACCATATATTTT. It encodes CASSEESGPGNTIYF.

V is TRBV13 and J is TRBJ2-7; tentative D call: TRBD2 (5 bases). The ends were cut back, 0 bases at V and 3 bases at J, with 6 bases in the middle. The CDR3 loop spans 13 amino acids. Germline CDR1 reads PRHDT; CDR2 reads FYEKMQ (reference sequence). The CDR3 coding sequence is TGTGCCAGCAGCTTAGGTCGGGACTACGAGCAGTACTTC. Translating it yields CASSLGRDYEQYF.

V is TRBV7-3 and J is TRBJ2-7, with a weak D call TRBD2 (6 bases). Germline-derived CDR1 and CDR2 are SGHTA and FQGTGA. The V gene lost 0 bases and the J gene lost 3 bases, with 9 bases spanning the gap. This CDR3 spans 14 amino acids. The CDR3 nucleotides read TGTGCCAGCAGCTTAACGCTCGGGGGCTACGAGCAGTACTTC. Protein product: CASSLTLGGYEQYF.

The chain joins TRBV6-5 to TRBJ1-2; TRBD1 matches at 9 bases. Trimming cost V 6 bases and J 5 bases; bases outside gene matches: 10. CDR1 is MNHEY, CDR2 SVGAGI, per germline. The CDR3 is 15 residues long. Written as DNA, the CDR3 is TGTGCCAGCAGGGGGACAGGGACCCGCGCTTATGGCTACACCTTC. It codes for CASRGTGTRAYGYTF.

This clone was recorded only once. The V gene is TRBV29-1, the J gene TRBJ1-4, with D unclear. Germline V gives CDR1 SQVTM, CDR2 ANQGSEA. CDR3 size: 15 residues. V dropped 6 bases and J dropped 8 bases, with 22 bases sitting between them. The CDR3 spells CSVIPSASKREKLFF. The CDR3, as DNA: TGCAGCGTGATACCCTCGGCCTCAAAGAGGGAAAAACTGTTTTTT.

In this sample, this clone turned up a few times. The chain links TRBV6-1 to TRBJ1-1, with a weak D call TRBD1 (5 bases). CDR1 MNHNS and CDR2 SASEGT come from the germline V gene. This CDR3 is built from 15 residues. V was clipped by 5 bases and J by 0 bases, with 13 bases between them. CDR3 in amino acids: CASSQYDRVNTEAFF. For the CDR3, the DNA is TGTGCCAGCAGTCAATACGACAGAGTGAACACTGAAGCTTTCTTT.

The CDR3 region is CASSVARYTGELFF. CDR3 DNA: TGTGCCAGCAGCGTAGCCAGATACACCGGGGAGCTGTTTTTT. The chain uses TRBV9 and TRBJ2-2; D gene ambiguous. This CDR3 is built from 14 residues. V was pared by 0 bases and J by 3 bases, with 6 bases between. The germline V gene has CDR1 SGDLS and CDR2 YYNGEE.

This clone showed up just a few times. V is TRBV27 and J is TRBJ2-7; 8 nucleotides match TRBD2. The V gene end was trimmed by 4 bases and the J gene end by 0 bases; junction bases not matched to a gene: 8. Germline V lookup: CDR1 MNHEY, CDR2 SMNVEV (reference sequence). The CDR3 totals 16 residues. The CDR3 nucleotides read TGTGCCAGCAGTTCCCCGGGGGGGGAGAGCTCCTACGAGCAGTACTTC. Translating gives CASSSPGGESSYEQYF.

V gene TRBV2 combines with J gene TRBJ2-3; D may be TRBD2 (5 bases). Germline CDR1 SNHLY, CDR2 FYNNEI. V was cut by 1 base and J by 0 bases, with 14 bases left in between. The CDR3 sequence is 17 residues long. CDR3 nucleotide sequence: TGTGCCAGCAGTGAAGTCGGGGTAGTCATAAGCACAGATACGCAGTATTTT. It encodes CASSEVGVVISTDTQYF.

J is TRBJ1-2 and V is TRBV28, with 9 bases that match TRBD1. This CDR3 has 14 residues. CDR1 and CDR2 from the germline V gene are MDHEN and SYDVKM. After removal of 6 bases from V and 8 bases from J, the junction contained 10 bases not matched to a gene. The CDR3 loop reads CASRRDREVEGYTF. CDR3 in DNA: TGTGCCAGCAGAAGGGACAGGGAAGTTGAGGGCTACACCTTC.

The chain joins TRBV6-4 to TRBJ2-1; a possible D gene is TRBD2 (5 bases). The length of the CDR3 is 15 residues. The germline V and J ends were trimmed by 0 bases and 10 bases, with 16 bases remaining between them. CDR1 and CDR2 (germline): MRHNA, SNTAGT. This CDR3 is CASSDSRTPTREQFF. The CDR3 DNA follows: TGTGCCAGCAGTGACTCGAGGACTCCCACTAGAGAGCAGTTCTTC.

There are a few counts of this clone. J is TRBJ2-1 and V is TRBV25-1; D is possibly TRBD2 (7 bases). The V end lost 3 bases, the J end lost 6 bases, and 21 bases lay between the germline ends. Germline V gives CDR1 MGHDK, CDR2 SYGVNS. The CDR3 has 17 residues. CDR3 protein: CASSEGPGRGLSNEQFF. As DNA, the CDR3 is TGTGCCAGCAGTGAGGGCCCAGGGCGGGGGCTGTCCAATGAGCAGTTCTTC.

The chain combines TRBV2 with TRBJ2-5, with TRBD2 matching over 8 bases. This CDR3 has 15 residues. CDR1 is SNHLY and CDR2 is FYNNEI in the germline V gene. The J segment lost 4 bases and the V segment lost 6 bases, leaving 10 bases of the junction unmatched. The CDR3 protein is CASRNLAGRAETQYF. The CDR3 nucleotides are TGTGCCAGCAGAAACCTAGCGGGTAGGGCAGAGACCCAGTACTTC.

The rearrangement uses TRBV25-1 and TRBJ1-6; TRBD1 aligns across 8 bases. J was trimmed by 8 bases and V by 4 bases; bases with no gene match: 7. The germline CDR1 and CDR2 sequences are MGHDK and SYGVNS. This CDR3 contains 15 residues. Here the CDR3 reads CASSALQGVHSPLHF. The DNA for the CDR3 is TGTGCCAGCAGTGCGCTACAGGGGGTTCATTCACCCCTCCACTTT.

V gene TRBV5-1 combines with J gene TRBJ2-1; TRBD1 aligns across 7 bases. The V gene end was trimmed by 1 base and the J gene end by 7 bases; junction bases not matched to a gene: 8. This CDR3 spans 15 amino acids. Germline CDR1 SGHRS, CDR2 YFSETQ. CDR3 nucleotide sequence: TGCGCCAGCAGCTTGCAATTCCAGGGGGTAAATGAGCAGTTCTTC. Residues: CASSLQFQGVNEQFF.

V is TRBV7-9 and J is TRBJ2-3, with TRBD2 matching 9 bases. Trimming cost V 5 bases and J 2 bases; bases outside gene matches: 5. The CDR3 has 15 amino acids. Germline V lookup: CDR1 SEHNR, CDR2 FQNEAQ (reference sequence). The CDR3 spells CASSGTGLATDTQYF. The CDR3 nucleotides read TGTGCCAGCAGCGGTACGGGACTAGCCACAGATACGCAGTATTTT.

This sequence joins TRBV6-5 and TRBJ1-2, with 7 bases identical to TRBD1. CDR1 is MNHEY and CDR2 is SVGAGI in the germline V gene. Trimming removed 6 bases from V and 8 bases from J; junction bases left unmatched: 9. CDR3 length: 13 amino acids. The CDR3 bases are TGTGCCAGCAGACTCACAGGGGTGGGGGGCTACACCTTC. Its protein is CASRLTGVGGYTF.

This chain uses TRBV19 with TRBJ2-2, with a possible D match to TRBD2 (7 bases). The V end was cut by 9 bases, the J end by 7 bases, with 18 bases between. Germline loops: CDR1 LNHDA, CDR2 SQIVND (reference sequence). This CDR3 spans 14 amino acids. For the CDR3, the DNA is TGTGCCAGCCACTGGAGGGGGGGGGTCGGGGAGCTGTTTTTT. It encodes CASHWRGGVGELFF.

The rearrangement uses TRBV5-1 and TRBJ2-5, with TRBD1 matching over 7 bases. CDR3 length equals 14 residues. Trimming at V came to 4 bases and at J to 1 base, leaving 4 bases not matched to a gene. Germline values: CDR1 SGHRS, CDR2 YFSETQ. DNA of the CDR3: TGCGCCAGCAGCCTGGGACAGTCCCAAGAGACCCAGTACTTC. Translation: CASSLGQSQETQYF.

In DNA form, the CDR3 reads TGTGCCAGCAGTAGGACTGAAAACACCATATATTTT. Translation gives CASSRTENTIYF. The chain uses TRBV9 and TRBJ1-3; D not resolved. Germline assignment: CDR1 SGDLS and CDR2 YYNGEE. Trimming cost V 5 bases and J 6 bases, with 9 bases left between them. The CDR3 totals 12 residues.